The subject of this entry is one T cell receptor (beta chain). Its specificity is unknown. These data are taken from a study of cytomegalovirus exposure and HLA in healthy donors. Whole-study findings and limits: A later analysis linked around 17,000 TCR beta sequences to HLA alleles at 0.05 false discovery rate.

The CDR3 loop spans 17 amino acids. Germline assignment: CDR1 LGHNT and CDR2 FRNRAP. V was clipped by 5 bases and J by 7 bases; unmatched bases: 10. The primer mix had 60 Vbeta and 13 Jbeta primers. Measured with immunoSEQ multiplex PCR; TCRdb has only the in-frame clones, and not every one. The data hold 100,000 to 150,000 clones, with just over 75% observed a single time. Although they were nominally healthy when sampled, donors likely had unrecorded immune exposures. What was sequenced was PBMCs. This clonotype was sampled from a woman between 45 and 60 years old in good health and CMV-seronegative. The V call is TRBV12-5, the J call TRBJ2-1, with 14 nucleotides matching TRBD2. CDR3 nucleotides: TGTGCTAGTGGTCCCGGGACTAGCGGGAGTAGGGGGAATGAGCAGTTCTTC. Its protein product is CASGPGTSGSRGNEQFF. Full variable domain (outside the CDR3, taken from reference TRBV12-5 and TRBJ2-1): DARVTQTPRHKVTEMGQEVTMRCQPILGHNTVFWYRQTMMQGLELLAYFRNRAPLDDSGMPKDRFSAEMPDATLATLKIQPSEPRDSAVYFCASGPGTSGSRGNEQFFGPGTRLTVL.